Listed here are 5 T cell receptor beta chains from one sample, sequenced in a study of a mutant IDH1 vaccine in newly diagnosed glioma. TCRdb's table, derived via immunoSEQ multiplex PCR, lists solely in-frame clones and lacks some. The data contain over 40,000 clones, approximately 92% of them singletons. The antigens for these receptors are not known. Stated time point: week 35, safety follow-up. Alongside topical imiquimod, each dose of vaccine comprised 300 ug of mutant IDH1 20-mer peptide. The specimen comprised PBMCs, sampled from a glioma patient whose treatment included an IDH1 peptide vaccine. These receptors originate from a man aged 40-49 years with glioma.

This chain links TRBV4-3 with TRBJ1-4; 9 positions match TRBD1. This CDR3 has 15 residues. The germline CDR1 and CDR2 sequences are LGHNA and YSLEER. J lost 10 bases, V lost 0 bases, and 6 bases had no gene match. The CDR3 reads CASSQDHRGQGKLFF. CDR3 DNA sequence: TGCGCCAGCAGCCAAGATCACAGGGGGCAAGGAAAACTGTTTTTT.

V is TRBV25-1 and J is TRBJ1-5, with D uncertain. V was shortened by 4 bases and J by 9 bases, with 13 bases between the two germline ends. Germline CDR1 and CDR2: MGHDK and SYGVNS. This CDR3 comprises 13 residues. This CDR3 reads CASSGPGNGPQHF. As DNA, the CDR3 is TGTGCCAGCAGTGGCCCCGGCAATGGGCCCCAGCATTTT.

There are a few counts of this clone. The chain links TRBV10-3 to TRBJ1-1; 8 bases align to TRBD1. The CDR3 consists of 14 residues. V trimming: 10 bases; J trimming: 1 base; junction bases outside the gene matches: 8. The germline V gene encodes CDR1 ENHRY and CDR2 SYGVKD. The CDR3 sequence: CATGQGSRNTEAFF. DNA for the CDR3: TGTGCCACCGGACAGGGATCGAGGAACACTGAAGCTTTCTTT.

The chain recombines TRBV2 with TRBJ1-1; D ambiguous. V lost 3 bases and J lost 0, with 23 bases in between. In germline, CDR1 is SNHLY, CDR2 FYNNEI. The CDR3 is 19 residues long. The CDR3 spells CASSEVVARRVPMNTEAFF. The CDR3 DNA follows: TGTGCCAGCAGTGAGGTCGTGGCGCGCCGTGTCCCAATGAACACTGAAGCTTTCTTT.

This clone has a single count. The rearrangement joins TRBV15 to TRBJ1-4; D may be TRBD1 (5 bases). CDR3 length: 15 residues. CDR1 is LNHNV and CDR2 is YYDKDF in the germline V gene (reference sequence). Trimming took off 5 bases at V and 4 bases at J, with 14 bases between the two ends. CDR3 residues: CATSGRGLGNEKLFF. In nucleotides, the CDR3 is TGTGCCACCAGCGGGCGGGGGTTGGGTAATGAAAAACTGTTTTTT.